One and the same sample provided the 8 T cell receptor beta chains below, sequenced in a study of blood T cell repertoires in COVID-19. Repertoires were generated with immunoSEQ multiplex PCR, while TCRdb's copy carries only in-frame clones and drops some. The sample contains 200,000 to 250,000 clones, roughly nine tenths of which appear only once. What was sequenced was PBMCs or T cells enriched from blood (not recorded which). The receptors were sampled from a woman aged 18-29 years in a cohort exposed to, infected with or recovered from COVID-19 (not recorded which).

V and J are TRBV5-1 and TRBJ2-1; 9 nucleotides line up with TRBD2. J was trimmed by 10 bases and V by 2 bases; bases with no gene match: 13. Germline V gene sequence: CDR1 SGHRS, CDR2 YFSETQ. The CDR3 has 16 amino acids. CDR3 residues: CASSFMVPSGVGEQFF. The CDR3 DNA reads as TGCGCCAGCAGCTTTATGGTTCCTAGCGGGGTAGGAGAGCAGTTCTTC.

This clone was seen a single time. The chain carries TRBV14 and TRBJ2-7; D is undetermined. The CDR3 extends over 16 amino acids. V lost 2 bases to trimming and J lost 5 bases, with 19 bases between them. Germline values: CDR1 SGHDN, CDR2 FVKESK. The CDR3 DNA sequence: TGTGCCAGCAGCCAAACTCTAGGCCTCACGCGCCACGAGCAGTACTTC. Translating gives CASSQTLGLTRHEQYF.

This clone has just one count. The CDR3 here is CASSLLAGDNSPLHF. The CDR3 region has the DNA TGTGCCAGCAGCCTCCTCGCAGGGGATAATTCACCCCTCCACTTT. J is TRBJ1-6 and V is TRBV3-1 (or the pseudogene TRBV3-2); the D gene is possibly TRBD1 (6 bases). V lost 4 bases, J lost 5 bases, and 12 bases lay in between. Germline CDR1 is LGHDT and CDR2 is YNNKEL (reference sequence). The CDR3 totals 15 residues.

The chain joins TRBV5-4 to TRBJ1-6; a weak D match, TRBD1 (6 bases). The germline V gene has CDR1 SGHNT and CDR2 YYREEE (reference sequence). The CDR3 covers 11 residues. V lost 7 bases and J lost 11, with 10 bases in between. The CDR3 here is CASGTGTPLHF. The CDR3 DNA sequence: TGTGCCAGCGGTACAGGGACACCCCTCCACTTT.

A word on this clone: This CDR3 is also generated by other DNA sequences in the sample. The chain couples TRBV5-1 to TRBJ2-7, with 7 positions matching TRBD2. The CDR3 runs 15 residues. The V and J ends lost 4 bases and 0 bases, in that order; junction bases with no gene match: 7. Germline V CDR1 and CDR2: SGHRS, YFSETQ. The chain's CDR3 is CASSLGGTNSYEQYF. DNA for the CDR3: TGCGCCAGCAGCCTGGGGGGGACTAACTCCTACGAGCAGTACTTC.

Written as DNA, the CDR3 is TGTGCCAGCATCTTTTCCGGGTATTTT. It yields the protein CASIFSGYF. The chain combines TRBV5-8 with TRBJ2-3; no definite D call. Trimming left V 6 bases short and J 14 bases short, with 10 bases between. Germline CDR1 reads SGHTS; CDR2 reads YDEGEE. CDR3 length: 9 amino acids.

The V call is TRBV28, the J call TRBJ2-7; D ambiguous. V was shortened by 7 bases and J by 4 bases, with 8 bases between the two germline ends. The CDR3 is 11 amino acids. Germline CDR1 is MDHEN and CDR2 is SYDVKM. In DNA form, the CDR3 reads TGTGCCAGCACCCACTTTTACGAGCAGTACTTC. This translates into CASTHFYEQYF.

The chain combines TRBV7-3 with TRBJ1-3; a possible D gene is TRBD1 (5 bases). Germline-derived CDR1 and CDR2 are SGHTA and FQGTGA. V lost 5 bases, J lost 0 bases, and 8 bases lay in between. The length of the CDR3 is 14 residues. The CDR3 coding sequence is TGTGCCAGCAGCAGGGGCGACTCTGGAAACACCATATATTTT. It yields the protein CASSRGDSGNTIYF. The complete variable domain, with remaining parts taken from reference TRBV7-3 and TRBJ1-3, reads GAGVSQTPSNKVTEKGKYVELRCDPISGHTALYWYRQSLGQGPEFLIYFQGTGAADDSGLPNDRFFAVRPEGSVSTLKIQRTERGDSAVYLCASSRGDSGNTIYFGEGSWLTVV.